This T cell receptor beta chain was retrieved from a study of T cells in localized non-small cell lung cancer. Using immunoSEQ multiplex PCR, the repertoire was profiled, and TCRdb retains in-frame clones only, with some absent. Of 25,000 to 30,000 clones in the sample, roughly 90% were seen once. CDR1 is ENHRY, CDR2 SYGVKD, per germline. V dropped 0 bases and J dropped 5 bases, with 16 bases sitting between them. The CDR3 consists of 16 residues. Findings of the study overall: Turning up in adjacent lung were a median approximately 50 of the top 100 tumor clones.

In this sample, this clone turned up a few times. What it binds is unknown. The sequence came from a female donor of 60 years or more with stage I lung adenocarcinoma. This specimen was peripheral blood, taken before any cancer treatment. The chain links TRBV10-3 to TRBJ1-1, with D possibly matching TRBD1 (6 bases). The DNA of the CDR3 is TGTGCCATCAGTGAGTCGTTTGTCAGGAGGGGGACTGAAGCTTTCTTT. This gives the protein CAISESFVRRGTEAFF.